This T cell receptor (beta chain) was sequenced for a study of blood T cell repertoires in COVID-19. Study context: Sites across the United States, Italy and Spain contributed samples from acute and convalescent COVID-19. PBMCs, B-cell-depleted T cells, or T cells were the source of the cDNA or gDNA that made up the material.

Data came from immunoSEQ multiplex PCR; TCRdb stores just in-frame clones and leaves some out. In the table there are roughly 290,000 clones, 65% to 85% of which are singletons. CDR1 is SEHNR and CDR2 is FQNEAQ in the germline V gene (reference sequence). This CDR3 contains 15 residues. The V gene end was trimmed by 5 bases and the J gene end by 5 bases; junction bases not matched to a gene: 5. The receptor was isolated from a person aged 70 to 79 with COVID-19, enrolled during active disease. V is TRBV7-9 and J is TRBJ1-4; 10 bases fit TRBD1. Sequencing was done on a sample of peripheral blood. The CDR3 sequence is CASSKTGGANEKLFF. CDR3 nucleotides: TGTGCCAGCAGCAAGACAGGGGGCGCGAATGAAAAACTGTTTTTT.